This record covers a single T cell receptor beta chain. V lost 6 bases to trimming and J lost 3 bases, with 12 bases between them. The CDR3 has 13 amino acids. The germline gives CDR1 SNHLY, CDR2 FYNNEI. Authors' processing steps: Amplification with reference gene primers provided the estimates of nucleated cell counts. Measured with immunoSEQ multiplex PCR; TCRdb has only the in-frame clones, and not every one. Clonal size and the V and J genes are those of that table, whereas D and trimming came from the DNA. Here the sample spans 95,000 to 150,000 clones, around 77% being singletons. The data were taken from a study of blood T cell repertoires in COVID-19. Study overall: PBMCs, B-cell-depleted T cells, or T cells were the source of the cDNA or gDNA that made up the material.

This clonotype was obtained from a human donor in a cohort sampled during active COVID-19. Sequenced input: peripheral blood. The V gene is TRBV2, the J gene TRBJ2-7; D not resolved. The CDR3 loop reads CASRWADGYEQYF. CDR3 in DNA: TGTGCCAGCAGATGGGCTGACGGCTACGAGCAGTACTTC.